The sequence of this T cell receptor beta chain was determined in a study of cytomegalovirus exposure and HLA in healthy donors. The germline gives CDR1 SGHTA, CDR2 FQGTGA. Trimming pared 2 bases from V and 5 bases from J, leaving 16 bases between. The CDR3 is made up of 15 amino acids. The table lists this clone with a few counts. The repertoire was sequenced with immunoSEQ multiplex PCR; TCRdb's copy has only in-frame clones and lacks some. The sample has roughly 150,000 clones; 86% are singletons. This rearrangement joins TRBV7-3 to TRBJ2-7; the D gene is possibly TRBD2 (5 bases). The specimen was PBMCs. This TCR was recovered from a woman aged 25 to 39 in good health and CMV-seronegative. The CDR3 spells CASSLGAGGYHEQYF. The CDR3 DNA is TGTGCCAGCAGCTTAGGTGCGGGCGGTTACCACGAGCAGTACTTC.